The present entry profiles one T cell receptor (beta chain) with its context. This clonotype has a count of ten or more. There is no known antigen for this receptor. Base qualities are not at hand, and no much larger clone is one base apart. The TCR beta CDR3 regions were amplified from the RNA transcripts. For the first round of RT-PCR on the TCR CDR3, the HTBI primer set was used together with the Qiagen OneStep RT-PCR kit. Libraries were constructed in a second round of multiplex PCR, after which size selection and purification were performed. Sequencing of the libraries was done on an Illumina HiSeq2000 using paired-end 100 bp reads. Regarding the original processing steps: SOAPnuke was used to process the raw data, throwing out any read that contained adapters or uncalled bases, had a mean Phred below 15, or lacked an exact constant-primer or identifier match. High-quality paired reads were merged with COPE v1.2.5, and unique nucleotide sequences were defined as clonotypes. MiTCR v1.1 was used to align the clonotypes against IMGT TRBV, TRBD and TRBJ reference segments. Only V-J combinations with frequency above 0.0001, covering 99% to 99.2% of repertoires, were analysed. A TCS score was defined as the ratio between F50 (clonal expansion) and ExV (chaos), using BLOSUM62-based TCRdist between CDR3 peptides within each V-J. Welch's t-statistics and random forest reduced roughly 530 V-J features to 10 to 15, which were used in a naive Bayes classifier (R e1071). The public sequencing data were trimmed at Q25 with fastp and processed into clonotypes with MiXCR by TCRdb, which kept only in-frame beta chains. All rows with the same CDR3 protein become a single entry with the most common DNA and genes. Clone size and V and J calls follow TCRdb, not the original study. The sample table contains approximately 690,000 distinct CDR3 sequences; only one count was recorded for around 21% of them. Jointly, the top ten make up under 35% of the sample.

Ophthalmopathy patients had moderately to severely active disease, Clinical Activity Score of at least 3, NOSPECS grade of at least 4, and duration under 3 months. Any patient with an uncontrolled infection, another autoimmune disease, pregnancy or lactation was excluded. Clinical symptoms, serum thyroxine and TRAb, thyroid ultrasound, and orbital computed tomography formed the basis for the diagnoses. Ficoll-Paque density gradient centrifugation was used to isolate PBMCs from approximately 10 ml of fresh peripheral blood. Trizol reagent was used to extract total RNA, and RNA quality was then checked on an Agilent 2100 Bioanalyzer. From cysteine to phenylalanine, the CDR3 is 13 amino acids long. CDR3 DNA only is kept here, 39 bases in frame from base 1. Looking up the germline V gene yields CDR1 SGHAT and CDR2 FQNNGV. Between the V and J ends, shortened by 2 bases and 4 bases respectively, the junction contains 9 bases.

The data stem from a study of T cells in Graves' hyperthyroidism and ophthalmopathy (dated by TCRdb to between 2017 and 2020). The study in broad terms: Peripheral blood was sampled at the time of initial diagnosis, prior to any treatment. The 100 discovery patients were divided at random into training and test sets in a 7:3 ratio. To identify distinguishing TCR V-J signatures, a discovery cohort of around 100 patients was used, comprising 40 to 45 with Graves' ophthalmopathy and around 60 with stable Graves' hyperthyroidism. Whether ophthalmopathy could be predicted prospectively was tested in an independent validation cohort made up of 18 hyperthyroidism patients plus 17 patients who later progressed to ophthalmopathy. Thyroid tissue and blood T-cell repertoires from several Graves' hyperthyroidism patients were also compared in the study. The paper describes TCR Vbeta CDR3 sequencing of 130 to 150 peripheral blood samples, made up of about 41 ophthalmopathy patients, some 80 hyperthyroidism patients and roughly 17 progressor patients. Following sampling, methimazole starting at 30 mg daily was given to hyperthyroidism patients, and high-dose intravenous methylprednisolone was given to ophthalmopathy patients. Points the paper makes about the study in general: No statistical method was used to fix the sample size in advance, and group allocation was not hidden from the investigators. In validation, the model predicted progression to ophthalmopathy with 60% to 71% sensitivity and less than 75% specificity, a median of about six months before onset. A 13 V-J signature model separated ophthalmopathy from stable hyperthyroidism, with about 90% sensitivity and 81.08% specificity in cross-validation and 80%/75% in testing. Most expanded thyroid clonotypes (frequency above 0.001) were also found in blood, which suggests that blood repertoires may mirror thyroid immune responses.

The source of this sequence is a man aged 25 to 40 with Graves' ophthalmopathy. The sample was blood. In this chain, TRBV11-2 is recombined with TRBJ2-7; the D gene cannot be named for sure. CDR3 sequence: CASSLSPLYEQYF. Read as DNA, the sequence is TGTGCCAGCAGCTTAAGCCCTCTGTACGAGCAGTACTTC.